This T cell receptor beta chain was identified during a study of long-term antiretroviral therapy in people with HIV. Findings and limits, study-wide: The study found that diversity rose after ART but stayed below transplant donor controls. ART adherence, viral resistance and therapy changes were not recorded.

Version v3.0 of the immunoSEQ assay ran at survey level. For each individual sample, sequencing targeted roughly 40,000-50,000 T-cell genomes. The method was immunoSEQ multiplex PCR; TCRdb's version includes in-frame clones alone and lacks a portion of them. The sample lists about 17,000 clones, roughly 79% occurring once. On this clone: Its target is not known.

Cryopreserved PBMC numbered 1-10 million per sample before DNA extraction. The sample here was unsorted PBMCs, taken 2.3 years after starting antiretroviral therapy. The TCR sequence derives from a woman aged 40 to 50 with HIV.

CDR3 sequence: CASSYKGQDYGYTF. CDR3 bases: TGTGCCAGCAGTTACAAGGGACAGGACTATGGCTACACCTTC. The chain uses TRBV6-5 and TRBJ1-2; TRBD1 matches at 8 bases. The germline V gene has CDR1 MNHEY and CDR2 SVGAGI. The CDR3 is 14 amino acids. V shed 2 bases and J 3 bases; nucleotides not matched to a gene: 2.